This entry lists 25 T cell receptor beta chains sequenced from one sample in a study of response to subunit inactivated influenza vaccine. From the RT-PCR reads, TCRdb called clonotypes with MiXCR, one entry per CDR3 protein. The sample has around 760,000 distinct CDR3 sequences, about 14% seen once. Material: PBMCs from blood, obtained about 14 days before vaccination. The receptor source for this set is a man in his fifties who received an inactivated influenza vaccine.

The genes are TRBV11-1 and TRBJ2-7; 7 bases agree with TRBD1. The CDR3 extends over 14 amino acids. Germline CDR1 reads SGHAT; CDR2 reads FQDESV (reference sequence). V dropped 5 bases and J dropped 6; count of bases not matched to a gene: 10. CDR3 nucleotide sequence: TGTGCCAGCAGCGCGTACAGGGGATCCGGCGAGCAGTACTTC. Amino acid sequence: CASSAYRGSGEQYF.

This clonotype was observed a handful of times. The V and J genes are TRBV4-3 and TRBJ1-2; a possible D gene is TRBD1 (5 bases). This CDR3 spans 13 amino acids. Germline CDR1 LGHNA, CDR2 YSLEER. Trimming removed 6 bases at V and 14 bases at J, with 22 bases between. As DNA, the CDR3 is TGCGCCAGCAGTTATGCGCCGGAGGGGCCGGCAACCTTC. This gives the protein CASSYAPEGPATF.

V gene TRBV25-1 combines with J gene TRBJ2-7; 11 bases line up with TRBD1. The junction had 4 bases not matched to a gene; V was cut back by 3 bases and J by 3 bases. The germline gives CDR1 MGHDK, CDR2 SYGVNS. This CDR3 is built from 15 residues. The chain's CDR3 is CASSDYGTGGYEQYF. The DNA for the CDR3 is TGTGCCAGCAGTGATTATGGGACAGGGGGCTACGAGCAGTACTTC.

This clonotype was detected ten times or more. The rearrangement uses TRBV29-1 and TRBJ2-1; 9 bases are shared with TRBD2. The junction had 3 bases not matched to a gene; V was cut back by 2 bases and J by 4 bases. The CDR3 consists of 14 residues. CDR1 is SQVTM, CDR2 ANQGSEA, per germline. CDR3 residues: CSVEILAGYNEQFF. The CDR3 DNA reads TGCAGCGTTGAAATCCTAGCGGGGTACAATGAGCAGTTCTTC.

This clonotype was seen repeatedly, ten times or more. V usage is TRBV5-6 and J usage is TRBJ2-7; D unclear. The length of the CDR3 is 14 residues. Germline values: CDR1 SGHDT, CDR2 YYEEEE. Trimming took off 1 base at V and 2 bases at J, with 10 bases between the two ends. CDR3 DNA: TGTGCCAGCAGCTTGCCAGAAGTCACCTACGAGCAGTACTTC. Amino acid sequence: CASSLPEVTYEQYF.

The CDR3 coding sequence is TGCAGCGTTGAATCCCGTTCAGATACGCAGTATTTT. Amino acids: CSVESRSDTQYF. J is TRBJ2-3 and V is TRBV29-1, with no clear D. Germline V lookup: CDR1 SQVTM, CDR2 ANQGSEA. This CDR3 has 12 residues. V gave up 2 bases and J gave up 4 bases, with 7 bases separating them.

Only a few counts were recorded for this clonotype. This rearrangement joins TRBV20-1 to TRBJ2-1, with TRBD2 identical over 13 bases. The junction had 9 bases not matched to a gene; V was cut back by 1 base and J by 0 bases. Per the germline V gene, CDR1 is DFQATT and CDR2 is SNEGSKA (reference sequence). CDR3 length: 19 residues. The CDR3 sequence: CSARVTGTSGTNSYNEQFF. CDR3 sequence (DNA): TGCAGTGCTAGAGTAACCGGGACTAGCGGGACCAACTCCTACAATGAGCAGTTCTTC.

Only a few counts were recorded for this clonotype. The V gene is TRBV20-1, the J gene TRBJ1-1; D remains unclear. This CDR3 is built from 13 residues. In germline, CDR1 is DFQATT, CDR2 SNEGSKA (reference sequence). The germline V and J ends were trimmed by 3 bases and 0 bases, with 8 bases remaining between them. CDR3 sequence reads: CSASNGMNTEAFF. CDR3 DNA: TGCAGTGCTAGCAATGGAATGAACACTGAAGCTTTCTTT.

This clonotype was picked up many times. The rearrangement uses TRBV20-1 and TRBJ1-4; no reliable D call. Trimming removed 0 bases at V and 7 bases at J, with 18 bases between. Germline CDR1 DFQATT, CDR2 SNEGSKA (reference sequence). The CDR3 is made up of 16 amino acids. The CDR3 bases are TGCAGTGCTAGAGAGGGCGGCGTATCGTTTCGTGAAAAACTGTTTTTT. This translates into CSAREGGVSFREKLFF.

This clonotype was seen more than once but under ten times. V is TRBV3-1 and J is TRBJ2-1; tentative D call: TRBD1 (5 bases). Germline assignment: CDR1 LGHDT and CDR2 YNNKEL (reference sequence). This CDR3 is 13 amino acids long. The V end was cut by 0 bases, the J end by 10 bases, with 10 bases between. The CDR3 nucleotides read TGTGCCAGCAGCCAAGACTGGACACTCGAGCAGTTCTTC. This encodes CASSQDWTLEQFF.

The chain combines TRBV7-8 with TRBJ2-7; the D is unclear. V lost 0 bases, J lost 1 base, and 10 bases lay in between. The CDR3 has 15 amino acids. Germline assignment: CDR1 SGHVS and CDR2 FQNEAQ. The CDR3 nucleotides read TGTGCCAGCAGCTTAGCCGAGGCAGGTTCCTACGAGCAGTACTTC. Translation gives CASSLAEAGSYEQYF.

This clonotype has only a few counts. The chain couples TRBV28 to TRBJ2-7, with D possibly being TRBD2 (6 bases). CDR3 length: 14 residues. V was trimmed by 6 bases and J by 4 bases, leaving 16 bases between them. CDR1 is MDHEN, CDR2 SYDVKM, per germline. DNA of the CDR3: TGTGCCAGCAGCCCCGGGACTTATGGTTACGAGCAGTACTTC. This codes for CASSPGTYGYEQYF.

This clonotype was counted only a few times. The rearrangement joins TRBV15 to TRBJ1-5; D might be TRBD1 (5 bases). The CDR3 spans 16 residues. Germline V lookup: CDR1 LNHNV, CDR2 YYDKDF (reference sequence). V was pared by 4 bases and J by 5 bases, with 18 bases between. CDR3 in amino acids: CATSKGTQLRYQPQHF. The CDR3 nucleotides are TGTGCCACCAGCAAGGGGACCCAACTGCGTTATCAGCCCCAGCATTTT.

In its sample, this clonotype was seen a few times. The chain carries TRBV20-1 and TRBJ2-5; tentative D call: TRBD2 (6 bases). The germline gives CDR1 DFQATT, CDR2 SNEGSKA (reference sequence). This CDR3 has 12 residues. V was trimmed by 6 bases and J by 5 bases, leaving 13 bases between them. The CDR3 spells CSARDFPETQYF. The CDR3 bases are TGCAGTGCCCGGGACTTTCCCGAGACCCAGTACTTC.

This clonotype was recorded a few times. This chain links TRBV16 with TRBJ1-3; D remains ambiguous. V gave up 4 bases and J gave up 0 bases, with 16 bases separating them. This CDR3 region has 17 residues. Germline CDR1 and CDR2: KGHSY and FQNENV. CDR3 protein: CASSPGSKLISGNTIYF. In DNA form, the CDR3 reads TGTGCCAGCAGCCCGGGCTCTAAACTGATCTCTGGAAACACCATATATTTT.

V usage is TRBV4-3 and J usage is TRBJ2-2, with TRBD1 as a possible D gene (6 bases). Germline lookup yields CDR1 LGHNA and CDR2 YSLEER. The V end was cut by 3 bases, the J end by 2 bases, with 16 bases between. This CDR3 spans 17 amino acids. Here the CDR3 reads CASSQGSQGFNTGELFF. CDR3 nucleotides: TGCGCCAGCAGCCAGGGATCACAGGGTTTTAACACCGGGGAGCTGTTTTTT.

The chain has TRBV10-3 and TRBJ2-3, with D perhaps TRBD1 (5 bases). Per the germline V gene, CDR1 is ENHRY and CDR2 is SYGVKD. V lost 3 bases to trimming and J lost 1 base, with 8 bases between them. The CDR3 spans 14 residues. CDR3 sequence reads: CAISDQQGTDTQYF. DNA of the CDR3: TGTGCCATCAGTGATCAACAGGGCACAGATACGCAGTATTTT.

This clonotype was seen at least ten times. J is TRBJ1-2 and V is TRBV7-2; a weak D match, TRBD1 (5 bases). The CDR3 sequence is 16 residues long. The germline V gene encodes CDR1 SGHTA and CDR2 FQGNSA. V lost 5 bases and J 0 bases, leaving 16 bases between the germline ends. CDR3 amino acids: CASSTFGGRTNYGYTF. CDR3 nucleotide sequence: TGTGCCAGCAGCACCTTCGGGGGGAGAACTAACTATGGCTACACCTTC.

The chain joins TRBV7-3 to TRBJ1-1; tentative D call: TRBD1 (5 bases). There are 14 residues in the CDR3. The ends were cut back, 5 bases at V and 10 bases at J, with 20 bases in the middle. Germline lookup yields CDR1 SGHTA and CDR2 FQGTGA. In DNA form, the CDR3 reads TGTGCCAGCAGCCTCGCGGGGGGGGTGGATAGAGCTTTCTTT. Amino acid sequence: CASSLAGGVDRAFF.

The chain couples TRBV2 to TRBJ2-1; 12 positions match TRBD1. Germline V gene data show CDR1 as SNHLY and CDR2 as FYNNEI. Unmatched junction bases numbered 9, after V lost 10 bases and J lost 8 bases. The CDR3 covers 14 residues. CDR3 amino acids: CATSRGQGAHEQFF. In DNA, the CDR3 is TGTGCCACCTCTCGGGGACAGGGGGCGCATGAGCAGTTCTTC.

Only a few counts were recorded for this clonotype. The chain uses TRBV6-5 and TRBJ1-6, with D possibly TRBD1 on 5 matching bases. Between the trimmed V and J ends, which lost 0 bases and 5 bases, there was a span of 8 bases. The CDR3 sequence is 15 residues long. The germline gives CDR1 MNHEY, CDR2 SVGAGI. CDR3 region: CASSYSYRNNSPLHF. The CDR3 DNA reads TGTGCCAGCAGTTACTCGTACAGGAATAATTCACCCCTCCACTTT.

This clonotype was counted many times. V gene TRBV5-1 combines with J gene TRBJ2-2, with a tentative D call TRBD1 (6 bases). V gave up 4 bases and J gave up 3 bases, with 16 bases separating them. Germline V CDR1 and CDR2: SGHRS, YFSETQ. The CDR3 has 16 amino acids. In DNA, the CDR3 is TGCGCCAGCAGCCAGAAAGGACAGCCACACACCGGGGAGCTGTTTTTT. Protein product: CASSQKGQPHTGELFF.

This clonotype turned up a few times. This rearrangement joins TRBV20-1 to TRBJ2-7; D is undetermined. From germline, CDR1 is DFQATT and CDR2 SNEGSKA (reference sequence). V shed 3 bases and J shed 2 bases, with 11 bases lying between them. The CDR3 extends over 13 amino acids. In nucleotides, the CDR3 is TGCAGTGCTAGTGCCGGAGCTACCTACGAGCAGTACTTC. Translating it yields CSASAGATYEQYF.

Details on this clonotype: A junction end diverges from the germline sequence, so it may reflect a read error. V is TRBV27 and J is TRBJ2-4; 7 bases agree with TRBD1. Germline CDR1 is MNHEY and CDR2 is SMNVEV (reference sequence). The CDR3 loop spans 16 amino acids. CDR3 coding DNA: TGTGCCAGCAGTATATCATTGACAGGGTTGAAAAACATTCAGTACTTC. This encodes CASSISLTGLKNIQYF.

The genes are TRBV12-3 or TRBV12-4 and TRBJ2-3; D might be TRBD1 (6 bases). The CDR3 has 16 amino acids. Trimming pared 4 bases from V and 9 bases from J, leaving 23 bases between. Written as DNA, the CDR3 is TGTGCCAGCAGTTCGAGGGACACTCCACAGCTCGGGACGCAGTATTTT. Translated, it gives CASSSRDTPQLGTQYF.